This T cell receptor (beta chain) was obtained from a study of cytomegalovirus exposure and HLA in healthy donors. The J segment lost 6 bases and the V segment lost 8 bases, leaving 10 bases of the junction unmatched. The germline gives CDR1 LNHDA, CDR2 SQIVND (reference sequence). The CDR3 runs 16 residues. 13 Jbeta primers and 60 Vbeta primers were used for the PCR. TCRdb's copy holds only in-frame clones and misses some; the assay was immunoSEQ multiplex PCR. The table has about 160,000 clones, 86% seen once. Material for sequencing was PBMCs. This chain connects TRBV19 to TRBJ2-2; 12 bases line up with TRBD1. The sequence came from a woman in her late teens or twenties in good health and CMV-seronegative. CDR3 sequence: CASRPRDRGRPGELFF. In nucleotides, the CDR3 is TGTGCCAGTCGCCCCCGGGACAGGGGGCGCCCCGGGGAGCTGTTTTTT.